Each of the 12 T cell receptor beta chains below was sequenced from the same sample in a study of shared clonotypes between healthy human individuals. Some clones are missing from TCRdb's copy, which holds only in-frame ones; the method was immunoSEQ multiplex PCR. Here the sample spans around 720,000 clones, more than 70% being singletons. The source material was memory CD4+ T cells sorted from blood. Specified subset: CD45RA-negative fraction. These receptors all come from a woman in her 30s in good health.

The rearrangement links TRBV5-1 to TRBJ1-2, with 9 nucleotides matching TRBD1. The CDR3 runs 14 residues. The V and J ends lost 4 bases and 7 bases, in that order; junction bases with no gene match: 8. Germline-derived CDR1 and CDR2 are SGHRS and YFSETQ. The CDR3 sequence is CASSRTGEEGGYTF. In nucleotides, the CDR3 is TGCGCCAGCAGCCGGACAGGGGAAGAGGGTGGCTACACCTTC.

This chain uses TRBV7-2 with TRBJ1-4; D possibly corresponds to TRBD1 (5 bases). Trimming removed 5 bases at V and 5 bases at J, with 12 bases between. This CDR3 spans 14 amino acids. Germline lookup yields CDR1 SGHTA and CDR2 FQGNSA. The CDR3: CASSQTGGNEKLFF. CDR3 nucleotide sequence: TGTGCCAGCAGCCAGACCGGGGGGAATGAAAAACTGTTTTTT.

CDR3 protein: CASRELATSGELFF. DNA for the CDR3: TGTGCCAGCAGGGAACTAGCGACCTCCGGGGAGCTGTTTTTT. This chain connects TRBV2 to TRBJ2-2; 7 bases agree with TRBD2. The CDR3 is 14 residues long. The V and J ends lost 6 bases and 6 bases, in that order; junction bases with no gene match: 7. The germline V gene has CDR1 SNHLY and CDR2 FYNNEI.

This clone was observed a few times. The rearrangement uses TRBV6-6 and TRBJ1-5; 9 nucleotides agree with TRBD1. CDR1 is MNHNY and CDR2 is SVGAGI in the germline V gene (reference sequence). J gave up 4 bases and V 4 bases, and 5 bases lay outside the gene matches. This CDR3 is built from 15 residues. The CDR3 DNA reads as TGTGCCAGCAGTTTCCCCGGACAGGGGAATCAGCCCCAGCATTTT. Protein sequence: CASSFPGQGNQPQHF.

The CDR3 region is CASSVVGGAQETQYF. For the CDR3, the DNA is TGTGCCAGCAGCGTAGTCGGTGGAGCCCAAGAGACCCAGTACTTC. The genes are TRBV9 and TRBJ2-5; D ambiguous. The V end lost 0 bases, the J end lost 1 base, and 10 bases lay between the germline ends. CDR1 and CDR2 from the germline V gene are SGDLS and YYNGEE. The CDR3 runs to 15 residues.

This clone appeared a few times. The rearrangement joins TRBV28 to TRBJ1-2, with unresolved D. Germline lookup yields CDR1 MDHEN and CDR2 SYDVKM. This CDR3 comprises 13 residues. Trimming pared 5 bases from V and 3 bases from J, leaving 10 bases between. The CDR3, as DNA: TGTGCCAGCAGTGCGGGGAGTGACTATGGCTACACCTTC. Amino acids: CASSAGSDYGYTF.

As for this clone: The identical CDR3 is also encoded by other nucleotide sequences in the sample. V gene TRBV11-2 combines with J gene TRBJ2-7, with 7 bases identical to TRBD1. The CDR3 spans 14 residues. V lost 3 bases, J lost 3 bases, and 5 bases stayed unmatched. Germline V gene sequence: CDR1 SGHAT, CDR2 FQNNGV. In DNA form, the CDR3 reads TGTGCCAGCAGCTTCCAACGGGACAGCTACGAGCAGTACTTC. This gives the protein CASSFQRDSYEQYF.

The chain couples TRBV18 to TRBJ2-1, with 7 bases fitting TRBD1. Per germline, CDR1 KGHSH and CDR2 LQKENI. The junction had 7 bases not matched to a gene; V was cut back by 3 bases and J by 8 bases. The CDR3 has 14 residues. The CDR3 is CASSPFKGAHEQFF. The CDR3 DNA is TGTGCCAGCTCACCCTTTAAGGGGGCCCATGAGCAGTTCTTC.

J is TRBJ2-1 and V is TRBV7-2; 13 bases agree with TRBD2. J was trimmed by 15 bases and V by 5 bases; bases with no gene match: 13. Germline-derived CDR1 and CDR2 are SGHTA and FQGNSA. There are 15 residues in the CDR3. CDR3 sequence reads: CASSANVLAGGPSFF. The CDR3, as DNA: TGTGCCAGCAGCGCAAACGTACTAGCGGGAGGGCCCTCGTTCTTC. The variable domain in full, with the rest retrieved from reference TRBV7-2 and TRBJ2-1, is GAGVSQSPSNKVTEKGKDVELRCDPISGHTALYWYRQSLGQGLEFLIYFQGNSAPDKSGLPSDRFSAERTGGSVSTLTIQRTQQEDSAVYLCASSANVLAGGPSFFGPGTRLTVL.

Details on this clone: At the DNA level, this CDR3 is encoded by other sequences in the same sample as well. CDR3 DNA: TGTGCCTGGAGTGTAGGGGGAGGGCAGCCCCAGCATTTT. It is translated as CAWSVGGGQPQHF. The chain carries TRBV30 and TRBJ1-5, with D possibly TRBD1 on 6 matching bases. The CDR3 runs to 13 residues. Looked up from germline, CDR1 is GTSNPN and CDR2 is SVGIG (reference sequence). The V gene lost 0 bases and the J gene lost 7 bases, with 10 bases spanning the gap.

The table lists this clone with many counts. J is TRBJ2-7 and V is TRBV5-6; 8 bases align to TRBD2. V was pared by 6 bases and J by 3 bases, with 14 bases of the junction left unmatched. This CDR3 comprises 16 residues. Germline V gives CDR1 SGHDT, CDR2 YYEEEE. CDR3: CASKRLREGHNYEQYF. Here the CDR3 DNA reads TGTGCCAGCAAGAGACTCCGGGAGGGCCATAACTACGAGCAGTACTTC.

This chain uses TRBV5-4 with TRBJ2-1; D is perhaps TRBD2 (6 bases). This CDR3 contains 15 residues. V lost 2 bases and J lost 6, with 15 bases in between. The germline CDR1 and CDR2 sequences are SGHNT and YYREEE (reference sequence). The CDR3 sequence is CASSFYSGTLNEQFF. The CDR3 region has the DNA TGTGCCAGCAGCTTCTATAGCGGAACTCTCAATGAGCAGTTCTTC.